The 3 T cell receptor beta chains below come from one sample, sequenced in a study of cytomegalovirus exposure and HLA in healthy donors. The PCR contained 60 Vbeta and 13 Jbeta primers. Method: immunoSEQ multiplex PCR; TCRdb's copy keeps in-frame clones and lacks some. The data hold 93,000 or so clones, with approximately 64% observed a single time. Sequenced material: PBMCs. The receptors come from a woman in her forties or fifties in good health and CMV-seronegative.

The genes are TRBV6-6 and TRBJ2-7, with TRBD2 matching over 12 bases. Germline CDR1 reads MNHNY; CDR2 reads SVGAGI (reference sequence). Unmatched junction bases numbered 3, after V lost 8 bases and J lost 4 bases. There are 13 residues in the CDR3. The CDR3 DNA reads TGTGCCAGCGGAACTAGCGGGGGGTACGAGCAGTACTTC. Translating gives CASGTSGGYEQYF.

The CDR3 DNA is TGTGCCAGCAGCGTGGGGGGAAACTATGGCTACACCTTC. It yields the protein CASSVGGNYGYTF. The chain has TRBV9 and TRBJ1-2, with D maybe TRBD1 (5 bases). The germline gives CDR1 SGDLS, CDR2 YYNGEE. V lost 2 bases and J lost 2, with 7 bases in between. This CDR3 contains 13 residues. The variable domain in full, completed from reference TRBV9 and TRBJ1-2, reads DSGVTQTPKHLITATGQRVTLRCSPRSGDLSVYWYQQSLDQGLQFLIQYYNGEERAKGNILERFSAQQFPDLHSELNLSSLELGDSALYFCASSVGGNYGYTFGSGTRLTVV.

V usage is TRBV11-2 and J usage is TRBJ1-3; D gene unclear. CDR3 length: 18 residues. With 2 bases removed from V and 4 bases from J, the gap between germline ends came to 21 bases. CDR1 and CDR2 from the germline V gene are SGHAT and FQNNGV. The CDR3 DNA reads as TGTGCCAGCAGCTTATCGGTCCGCAGGATAATAGACGGAAACACCATATATTTT. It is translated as CASSLSVRRIIDGNTIYF.